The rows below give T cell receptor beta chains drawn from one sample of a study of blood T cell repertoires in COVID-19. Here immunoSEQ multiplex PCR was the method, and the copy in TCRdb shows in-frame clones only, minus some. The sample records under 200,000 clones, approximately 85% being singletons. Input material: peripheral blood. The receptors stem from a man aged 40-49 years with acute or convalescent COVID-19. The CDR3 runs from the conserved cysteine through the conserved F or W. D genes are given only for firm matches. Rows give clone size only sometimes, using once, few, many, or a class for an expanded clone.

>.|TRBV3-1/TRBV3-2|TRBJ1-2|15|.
CASSQLTVINYGYTF
TGTGCCAGCAGCCAACTTACAGTAATCAACTATGGCTACACCTTC
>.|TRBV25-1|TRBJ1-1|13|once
CASSELVGGVAFF
TGTGCCAGCAGTGAATTAGTAGGAGGGGTAGCTTTCTTT
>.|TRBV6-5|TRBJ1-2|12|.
CASRRANYGYTF
TGTGCCAGCAGACGGGCTAACTATGGCTACACCTTC
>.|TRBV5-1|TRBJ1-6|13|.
CASSSGSVSPLHF
TGCGCCAGCAGTTCAGGGTCAGTTTCACCCCTCCACTTT
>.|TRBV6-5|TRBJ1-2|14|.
CASSWQGSTYSYTF
TGTGCCAGCAGTTGGCAGGGAAGTACTTACAGCTACACCTTC
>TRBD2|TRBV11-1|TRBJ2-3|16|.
CASSLGLAGRWDTQYF
TGTGCCAGCAGCTTAGGTCTAGCGGGGCGTTGGGATACGCAGTATTTT
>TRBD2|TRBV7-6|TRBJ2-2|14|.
CASSSSGGTGELFF
TGTGCCAGCAGCTCTAGCGGGGGGACCGGGGAGCTGTTTTTT
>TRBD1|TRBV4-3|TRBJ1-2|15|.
CASSQDRQGGHGYTF
TGCGCCAGCAGCCAAGATCGTCAGGGGGGACATGGCTACACCTTC
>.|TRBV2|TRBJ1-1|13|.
CASRSRGYTEAFF
TGTGCCAGCAGGTCTCGGGGTTACACTGAAGCTTTCTTT
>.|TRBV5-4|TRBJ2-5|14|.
CASSRQLGQETQYF
TGTGCCAGCAGCCGGCAACTAGGACAAGAGACCCAGTACTTC
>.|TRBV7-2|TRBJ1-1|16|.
CASSLSGTTIHTEAFF
TGTGCCAGCAGCTTATCTGGGACAACGATCCACACTGAAGCTTTCTTT
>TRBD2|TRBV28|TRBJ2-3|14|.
CASSGRGVTDTQYF
TGTGCCAGCAGTGGCCGGGGGGTCACAGATACGCAGTATTTT
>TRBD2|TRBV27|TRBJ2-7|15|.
CASSPMTSYPSEQYF
TGTGCCAGCAGTCCTATGACTAGCTATCCTTCCGAGCAGTACTTC
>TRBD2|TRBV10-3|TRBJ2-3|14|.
CATVDGGGADTQYF
TGTGCCACCGTTGACGGGGGAGGGGCAGATACGCAGTATTTT
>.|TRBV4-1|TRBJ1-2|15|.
CASSQDLLGSYGYTF
TGCGCCAGCAGCCAAGATCTCCTAGGATCCTACGGCTACACCTTC
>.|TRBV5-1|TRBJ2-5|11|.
CASSTEETQYF
TGCGCCAGCAGCACGGAAGAGACCCAGTACTTC
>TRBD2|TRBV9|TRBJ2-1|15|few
CASSGGDYPSREQFF
TGTGCCAGCAGCGGCGGGGACTATCCATCACGTGAGCAGTTCTTC
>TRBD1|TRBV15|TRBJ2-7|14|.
CATSRDRGPYEQYF
TGTGCCACCAGCAGAGACAGGGGGCCGTACGAGCAGTACTTC
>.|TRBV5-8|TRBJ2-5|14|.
CASSPGLGWETQYF
TGTGCCAGCAGTCCGGGACTCGGGTGGGAGACCCAGTACTTC
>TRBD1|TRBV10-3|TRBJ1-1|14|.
CAIRDRGMNTEAFF
TGTGCCATCAGGGACAGGGGGATGAACACTGAAGCTTTCTTT
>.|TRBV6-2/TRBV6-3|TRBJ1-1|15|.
CASSRRTEKNTEAFF
TGTGCCAGCAGCCGCCGGACAGAAAAGAACACTGAAGCTTTCTTT
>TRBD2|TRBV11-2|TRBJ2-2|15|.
CASSRLAVNTGELFF
TGTGCCAGCTCCCGACTAGCGGTTAACACCGGGGAGCTGTTTTTT
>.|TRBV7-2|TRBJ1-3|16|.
CASSLDRGASGNTIYF
TGTGCCAGCAGTCTAGACAGAGGAGCCTCTGGAAACACCATATATTTT
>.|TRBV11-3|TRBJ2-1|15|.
CASSSNMGLLNEQFF
TGTGCCAGCAGCTCGAATATGGGACTTTTAAATGAGCAGTTCTTC
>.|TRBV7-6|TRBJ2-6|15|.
CASSQLRGWANVLTF
TGTGCCAGCAGCCAGTTAAGGGGTTGGGCCAACGTCCTGACTTTC
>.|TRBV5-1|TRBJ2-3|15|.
CASSPGYRTTDTQYF
TGCGCCAGCAGCCCCGGCTACAGGACCACAGATACGCAGTATTTT
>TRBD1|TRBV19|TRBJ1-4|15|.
CASTGGYLTNEKLFF
TGTGCCAGTACAGGGGGCTATTTGACTAATGAAAAACTGTTTTTT
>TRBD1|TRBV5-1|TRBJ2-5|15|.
CASSFVQGAGETQYF
TGCGCCAGCAGCTTCGTACAGGGGGCCGGAGAGACCCAGTACTTC
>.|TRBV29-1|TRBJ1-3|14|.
CSVTQPGSGNTIYF
TGCAGCGTTACACAGCCTGGCTCTGGAAACACCATATATTTT
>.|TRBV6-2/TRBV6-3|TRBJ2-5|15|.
CASSHRGGAQGTQYF
TGTGCCAGCAGCCACCGCGGAGGGGCCCAAGGGACCCAGTACTTC
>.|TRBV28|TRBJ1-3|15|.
CASRPTEFSGNTIYF
TGTGCCAGCAGGCCTACAGAGTTCTCTGGAAACACCATATATTTT
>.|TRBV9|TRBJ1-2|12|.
CASSTTAYGYTF
TGTGCCAGCAGCACCACAGCCTATGGCTACACCTTC
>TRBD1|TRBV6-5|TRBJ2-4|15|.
CASRSQGAPKNIQYF
TGTGCCAGCAGATCTCAGGGGGCGCCCAAAAACATTCAGTACTTC
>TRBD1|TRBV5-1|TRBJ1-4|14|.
CASSLQGADEKLFF
TGCGCCAGCAGCTTACAGGGGGCGGATGAAAAACTGTTTTTT
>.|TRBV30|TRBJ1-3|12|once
CALDISGNTIYF
TGTGCCTTGGACATATCTGGAAACACCATATATTTT
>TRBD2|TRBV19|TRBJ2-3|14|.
CASATSGGPDTQYF
TGTGCCAGTGCCACTAGCGGGGGCCCAGATACGCAGTATTTT
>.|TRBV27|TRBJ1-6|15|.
CASTRAGGADSPLHF
TGTGCCAGCACCAGGGCCGGGGGAGCGGATTCACCCCTCCACTTT
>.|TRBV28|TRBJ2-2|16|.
CASSVRRVLHTGELFF
TGTGCCAGCAGTGTCCGCCGGGTTCTTCACACCGGGGAGCTGTTTTTT
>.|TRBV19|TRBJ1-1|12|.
CASRDWANEAFF
TGTGCCAGCCGCGATTGGGCGAATGAAGCTTTCTTT
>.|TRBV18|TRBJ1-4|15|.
CASAAGFGANEKLFF
TGTGCCAGCGCAGCAGGGTTTGGAGCTAATGAAAAACTGTTTTTT
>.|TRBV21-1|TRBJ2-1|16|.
CASRDRGPPSYNEQFF
TGTGCCAGCAGAGATCGGGGTCCTCCTTCCTACAATGAGCAGTTCTTC
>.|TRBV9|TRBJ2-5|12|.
CASSLRGETQYF
TGTGCCAGCAGCCTCCGGGGGGAGACCCAGTACTTC
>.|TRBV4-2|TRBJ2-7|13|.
CASSQDWGDEQYF
TGTGCCAGCAGCCAAGATTGGGGAGACGAGCAGTACTTC
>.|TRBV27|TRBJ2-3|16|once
CASSPIFVTYTDTQYF
TGTGCCAGCAGCCCCATCTTTGTCACATACACAGATACGCAGTATTTT
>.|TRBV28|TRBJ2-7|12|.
CASSPTTYEQYF
TGTGCCAGCAGCCCGACTACCTACGAGCAGTACTTC
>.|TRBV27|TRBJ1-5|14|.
CASRAGGSYQPQHF
TGTGCCAGCAGGGCTGGAGGATCATATCAGCCCCAGCATTTT
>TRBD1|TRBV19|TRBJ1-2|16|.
CASSPSPGTDAYGYTF
TGTGCCAGTAGTCCATCCCCTGGGACAGACGCTTATGGCTACACCTTC
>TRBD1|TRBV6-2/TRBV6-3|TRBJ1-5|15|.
CASSYPGQGNQPQHF
TGTGCCAGCAGTTACCCGGGACAGGGAAATCAGCCCCAGCATTTT
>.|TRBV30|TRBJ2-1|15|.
CAWSVQMTGGNEQFF
TGTGCCTGGAGTGTACAGATGACCGGGGGCAATGAGCAGTTCTTC
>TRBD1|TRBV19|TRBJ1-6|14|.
CASSMRQGQSPLHF
TGTGCCAGTAGTATGAGACAGGGGCAATCACCCCTCCACTTT
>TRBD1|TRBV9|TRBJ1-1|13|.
CASSDRGNTEAFF
TGTGCCAGCAGCGACAGGGGGAACACTGAAGCTTTCTTT
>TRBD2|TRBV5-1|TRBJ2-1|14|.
CASSFTSANNEQFF
TGCGCCAGCAGCTTCACTAGCGCTAATAATGAGCAGTTCTTC
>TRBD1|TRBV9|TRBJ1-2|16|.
CASSVEGQGGPYGYTF
TGTGCCAGCAGCGTAGAGGGTCAGGGGGGTCCCTATGGCTACACCTTC
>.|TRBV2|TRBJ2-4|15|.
CASSEYGGAGNIQYF
TGTGCCAGCAGTGAATATGGGGGGGCCGGAAACATTCAGTACTTC
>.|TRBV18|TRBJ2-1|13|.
CASSGQRHNEQFF
TGTGCCAGCTCAGGACAGCGTCACAATGAGCAGTTCTTC
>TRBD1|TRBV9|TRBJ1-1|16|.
CASSFGPGTGDTEAFF
TGTGCCAGCAGTTTTGGTCCCGGGACAGGGGACACTGAAGCTTTCTTT
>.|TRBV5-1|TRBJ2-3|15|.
CASRGFGAGTDTQYF
TGCGCCAGCAGGGGGTTTGGGGCTGGCACAGATACGCAGTATTTT
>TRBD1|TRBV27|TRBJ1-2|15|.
CASSPGRQGNYGYTF
TGTGCCAGCAGTCCGGGGCGACAGGGGAACTATGGCTACACCTTC